The entry below gives a single T cell receptor (beta chain) sequence along with its context. Its antigen is unknown. These data come from a study of beta chain features in type 1 diabetes. As every portion of the isolated RNA was reverse transcribed, the sequencing read expressed TCRB transcripts. Generated by immunoSEQ multiplex PCR, the TCRdb table keeps only in-frame clones and is missing some. The sample carries 300,000 to 350,000 clones, 12% to 15% recorded once. The CDR3 loop spans 13 amino acids. Germline lookup yields CDR1 MNHEY and CDR2 SMNVEV (reference sequence). Trimming took 5 bases from V and 4 from J; bases not matched to a gene: 3. Study outcomes and limitations: Individuals with type 1 diabetes displayed fewer insertions and more deletions at VDJ junctions.

The source is a man aged 25 to 45 in good health. Sequences were obtained from central memory CD4+ T cells from blood. The chain recombines TRBV27 with TRBJ1-2, with 8 bases identical to TRBD1. CDR3: CASSDRGGYGYTF. Here the CDR3 DNA reads TGTGCCAGCAGTGACAGGGGAGGCTATGGCTACACCTTC.